These 5 T cell receptor beta chains were all obtained from the same sample, sequenced in a study of pediatric ulcerative colitis. Using immunoSEQ multiplex PCR, the repertoire was profiled, and TCRdb retains in-frame clones only, with some absent. The table records about 64,000 clones, around 85% of them present only once. Sequencing was performed on blood. The origin of the receptors is a boy between 10 and 17 years old with severe ulcerative colitis.

The V and J genes are TRBV30 and TRBJ2-7; D unresolved. V was pared by 1 base and J by 3 bases, with 10 bases between. The germline gives CDR1 GTSNPN, CDR2 SVGIG (reference sequence). The CDR3 spans 13 residues. In DNA form, the CDR3 reads TGTGCCTGGAGTGAACACTTCGGCTACGAGCAGTACTTC. Translation: CAWSEHFGYEQYF.

The chain joins TRBV30 to TRBJ1-2, with a possible D match to TRBD1 (5 bases). From germline, CDR1 is GTSNPN and CDR2 SVGIG (reference sequence). V lost 4 bases to trimming and J lost 5 bases, with 14 bases between them. This CDR3 has 13 amino acids. CDR3 coding DNA: TGTGCCTGGACCGAGAGCGGGGGGTATGGCTACACCTTC. Translating gives CAWTESGGYGYTF. The full variable domain, completed using reference TRBV30 and TRBJ1-2, is SQTIHQWPATLVQPVGSPLSLECTVEGTSNPNLYWYRQAAGRGLQLLFYSVGIGQISSEVPQNLSASRPQDRQFILSSKKLLLSDSGFYLCAWTESGGYGYTFGSGTRLTVV.

The chain carries TRBV7-9 and TRBJ2-6; D is unclear. This CDR3 comprises 17 residues. V gave up 0 bases and J gave up 0 bases, with 9 bases separating them. Germline assignment: CDR1 SEHNR and CDR2 FQNEAQ (reference sequence). CDR3 protein: CASSLAPTDSGANVLTF. DNA of the CDR3: TGTGCCAGCAGCTTAGCCCCAACAGACTCTGGGGCCAACGTCCTGACTTTC. Complete variable domain (other parts from reference TRBV7-9 and TRBJ2-6): DTGVSQNPRHKITKRGQNVTFRCDPISEHNRLYWYRQTLGQGPEFLTYFQNEAQLEKSRLLSDRFSAERPKGSFSTLEIQRTEQGDSAMYLCASSLAPTDSGANVLTFGAGSRLTVL.

The rearrangement uses TRBV15 and TRBJ2-1; 9 positions agree with TRBD2. There are 16 residues in the CDR3. Germline CDR1 reads LNHNV; CDR2 reads YYDKDF (reference sequence). V was pared by 6 bases and J by 2 bases, with 8 bases of the junction left unmatched. The DNA for the CDR3 is TGTGCCACCAGAGCGACGGGACTAGCCCCCTACAATGAGCAGTTCTTC. Encoded protein: CATRATGLAPYNEQFF.

The rearrangement links TRBV6-5 to TRBJ2-3, with 7 bases matching TRBD1. Unmatched junction bases numbered 6, after V lost 8 bases and J lost 1 base. The CDR3 spans 14 residues. Germline loops: CDR1 MNHEY, CDR2 SVGAGI. Here the CDR3 DNA reads TGTGCCAGCGGTATTGACAGGGGCACAGATACGCAGTATTTT. Translation gives CASGIDRGTDTQYF.